This T cell receptor (beta chain) stems from a study of CDR3 diversity in severe acne. TCRdb independently ran MiXCR on the PCR reads; one entry per CDR3 protein. The sample shows some 84,000 distinct CDR3 sequences, over 45% of them seen only once. The sample comprised blood. This sequence originates from a male donor in good health, serving as a control.

This CDR3 is CASSYPGVNSPLHF. CDR3 in DNA: TGTGCCAGCAGCTACCCAGGGGTTAATTCACCCCTCCACTTT. The gene calls are TRBV6-5 and TRBJ1-6, with D possibly matching TRBD1 (6 bases). Germline CDR1 reads MNHEY; CDR2 reads SVGAGI. Trimming cost V 6 bases and J 6 bases, with 12 bases left between them. CDR3 length equals 14 residues.